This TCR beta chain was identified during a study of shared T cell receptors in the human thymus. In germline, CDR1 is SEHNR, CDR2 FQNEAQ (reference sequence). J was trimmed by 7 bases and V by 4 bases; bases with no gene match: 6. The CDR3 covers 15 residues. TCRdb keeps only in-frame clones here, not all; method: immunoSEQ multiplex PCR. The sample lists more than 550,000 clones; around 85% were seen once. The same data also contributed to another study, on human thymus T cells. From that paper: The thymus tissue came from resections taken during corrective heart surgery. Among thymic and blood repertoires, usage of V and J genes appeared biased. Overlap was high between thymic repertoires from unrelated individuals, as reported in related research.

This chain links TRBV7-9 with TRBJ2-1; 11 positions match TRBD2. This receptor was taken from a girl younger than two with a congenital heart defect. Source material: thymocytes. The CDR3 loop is CASSSGLAALNEQFF. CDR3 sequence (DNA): TGTGCCAGCAGCTCGGGACTAGCGGCCCTGAATGAGCAGTTCTTC. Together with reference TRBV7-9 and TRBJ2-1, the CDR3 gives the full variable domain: DTGVSQNPRHKITKRGQNVTFRCDPISEHNRLYWYRQTLGQGPEFLTYFQNEAQLEKSRLLSDRFSAERPKGSFSTLEIQRTEQGDSAMYLCASSSGLAALNEQFFGPGTRLTVL.